This section outlines one T cell receptor (beta chain) sequence together with its context. Its target is unknown. Data came from immunoSEQ multiplex PCR; TCRdb stores just in-frame clones and leaves some out. The table lists about half a million clones, approximately 77% of them singletons. The source of the sample is a study of shared clonotypes between healthy human individuals. Study conclusions and caveats: Only a few donors were included, so the genetic and exposure-history diversity represented was limited.

Looked up from germline, CDR1 is SGHAT and CDR2 is FQNNGV. The CDR3 covers 12 residues. Deletions cut 1 base from V and 9 bases from J, with 10 bases between. Sequencing was carried out using PBMCs. The chain couples TRBV11-2 to TRBJ2-7; D is uncertain. This clonotype was sampled from a woman in her 40s in good health. Some clones in this sample may be carry-over from other donors' samples. CDR3 loop: CASSLGGRGQYF. The CDR3 DNA sequence: TGTGCCAGCAGCTTAGGGGGTCGTGGGCAGTACTTC.